Following are 20 T cell receptor beta chains from one sample sequenced in a study of identifying expanded T cells in peripheral blood. Here immunoSEQ multiplex PCR was the method, and the copy in TCRdb shows in-frame clones only, minus some. The table lists 70,000 or so clones, around 90% of them singletons. Sequencing was carried out using blood. The origin of the receptors is a person aged 18-70 years in good health.

The chain is built from TRBV5-1 and TRBJ2-1; 11 positions agree with TRBD2. The CDR3 has 14 residues. The V gene's germline CDR1 is SGHRS and CDR2 YFSETQ. Germline trimming cut 1 base from V and 8 bases from J; bases unmatched to any gene: 2. Written as DNA, the CDR3 is TGCGCCAGCAGCTTGACTAGCGGGAGCTATGAGCAGTTCTTC. This codes for CASSLTSGSYEQFF.

This chain connects TRBV7-2 to TRBJ1-1; no definite D call. V was pared by 6 bases and J by 0 bases, with 14 bases between. CDR3 size: 15 residues. The germline V gene encodes CDR1 SGHTA and CDR2 FQGNSA. CDR3: CASRGGRTVNTEAFF. In nucleotides, the CDR3 is TGTGCCAGCAGAGGAGGTAGGACGGTGAACACTGAAGCTTTCTTT.

The rearrangement joins TRBV5-1 to TRBJ1-4, with unresolved D. Germline V lookup: CDR1 SGHRS, CDR2 YFSETQ. Trimming cost V 0 bases and J 5 bases, with 5 bases left between them. CDR3 length: 13 amino acids. The CDR3 sequence: CASSLVGNEKLFF. CDR3 in DNA: TGCGCCAGCAGCTTGGTCGGAAATGAAAAACTGTTTTTT.

The chain couples TRBV5-1 to TRBJ2-3; D is unresolved. The CDR3 runs 15 residues. The V end lost 4 bases, the J end lost 0 bases, and 12 bases lay between the germline ends. Germline CDR1 SGHRS, CDR2 YFSETQ. The CDR3 reads CASSPTTVSTDTQYF. CDR3 sequence (DNA): TGCGCCAGCAGCCCAACCACAGTTAGCACAGATACGCAGTATTTT.

The chain carries TRBV19 and TRBJ1-2; 9 bases match TRBD1. V dropped 5 bases and J dropped 4; count of bases not matched to a gene: 5. The CDR3 totals 14 residues. The germline CDR1 and CDR2 sequences are LNHDA and SQIVND (reference sequence). The CDR3 spells CASSPGTGSYGYTF. The CDR3 bases are TGTGCCAGTAGTCCCGGGACAGGGAGCTATGGCTACACCTTC. Looking up the rest from reference TRBV19 and TRBJ1-2 gives the full variable domain: DGGITQSPKYLFRKEGQNVTLSCEQNLNHDAMYWYRQDPGQGLRLIYYSQIVNDFQKGDIAEGYSVSREKKESFPLTVTSAQKNPTAFYLCASSPGTGSYGYTFGSGTRLTVV.

J is TRBJ1-1 and V is TRBV29-1; D possibly corresponds to TRBD1 (5 bases). Germline CDR1 SQVTM, CDR2 ANQGSEA. With 2 bases removed from V and 6 bases from J, the gap between germline ends came to 13 bases. CDR3 length: 13 amino acids. In DNA form, the CDR3 reads TGCAGCGTTGAAAGGGTGGGGGTCCCTGAAGCTTTCTTT. Translating gives CSVERVGVPEAFF.

V and J are TRBV5-8 and TRBJ1-1; D may be TRBD1 (6 bases). The germline V gene encodes CDR1 SGHTS and CDR2 YDEGEE. This CDR3 is 17 amino acids long. V dropped 4 bases and J dropped 1 base, with 20 bases sitting between them. This CDR3 reads CASSLRGVTRGNTEAFF. DNA of the CDR3: TGTGCCAGCAGCCTCAGAGGAGTCACCAGGGGGAACACTGAAGCTTTCTTT. The entire variable domain, with the rest obtained from reference TRBV5-8 and TRBJ1-1, is as follows: EAGVTQSPTHLIKTRGQQATLRCSPISGHTSVYWYQQALGLGLQFLLWYDEGEERNRGNFPPRFSGRQFPNYSSELNVNALELEDSALYLCASSLRGVTRGNTEAFFGQGTRLTVV.

This clone was detected only a few times. The junction departs from the called germline gene at one end, perhaps through a read error. The chain recombines TRBV30 with TRBJ2-1; 9 bases are a match to TRBD2. The germline V gene encodes CDR1 GTSNPN and CDR2 SVGIG (reference sequence). The CDR3 runs 11 residues. CDR3 in amino acids: CAWSTGTSRLF. The CDR3 DNA sequence: TGTGCCTGGAGTACCGGGACTAGCAGGCTCTTC.

The rearrangement links TRBV5-6 to TRBJ2-7; 7 bases line up with TRBD1. The V and J ends lost 2 bases and 7 bases, in that order; junction bases with no gene match: 9. This CDR3 region has 14 residues. Germline assignment: CDR1 SGHDT and CDR2 YYEEEE. CDR3 DNA: TGTGCCAGCAGCTTCTGGACAGGATTGAGTGAGCAGTACTTC. Protein product: CASSFWTGLSEQYF.

The chain couples TRBV7-9 to TRBJ2-2, with unresolved D. V was pared by 5 bases and J by 6 bases, with 13 bases between. CDR1 is SEHNR, CDR2 FQNEAQ, per germline (reference sequence). This CDR3 is 14 amino acids long. CDR3 sequence reads: CASSNHQRAGELFF. The CDR3 region has the DNA TGTGCCAGCAGCAACCACCAAAGGGCCGGGGAGCTGTTTTTT.

The J gene is TRBJ2-3, the V gene TRBV6-1, with 11 bases fitting TRBD1. Per the germline V gene, CDR1 is MNHNS and CDR2 is SASEGT. Losses at the gene ends were 8 bases for V and 8 bases for J; bases not matched to a gene: 9. The CDR3 totals 14 residues. The CDR3: CASGEGQGGTTQYF. In DNA, the CDR3 is TGTGCCAGCGGCGAGGGACAGGGGGGGACTACGCAGTATTTT.

The chain joins TRBV19 to TRBJ1-4, with D possibly matching TRBD1 (6 bases). The V end lost 5 bases, the J end lost 3 bases, and 10 bases lay between the germline ends. Germline V lookup: CDR1 LNHDA, CDR2 SQIVND (reference sequence). This CDR3 region has 14 residues. This CDR3 is CASSPRTANEKLFF. The CDR3, as DNA: TGTGCCAGTAGTCCAAGGACAGCTAATGAAAAACTGTTTTTT.

The rearrangement uses TRBV28 and TRBJ2-3; 8 nucleotides match TRBD2. This CDR3 has 15 amino acids. Germline V gene sequence: CDR1 MDHEN, CDR2 SYDVKM. The J segment lost 5 bases and the V segment lost 7 bases, leaving 11 bases of the junction unmatched. CDR3 sequence reads: CASTLQRERGDTQYF. In nucleotides, the CDR3 is TGTGCCAGCACCCTACAGCGGGAGCGGGGAGATACGCAGTATTTT.

The sample holds one count of this clone. The chain joins TRBV7-2 to TRBJ2-7; tentatively, D is TRBD1 or TRBD2 (5 bases each). Per the germline V gene, CDR1 is SGHTA and CDR2 is FQGNSA. This CDR3 region has 13 residues. V lost 4 bases and J 3 bases, leaving 10 bases between the germline ends. CDR3 in DNA: TGTGCCAGCAGCTCGGGACCGAGCTACGAGCAGTACTTC. It translates to CASSSGPSYEQYF.

V and J are TRBV28 and TRBJ2-5, with D hard to call. Per the germline V gene, CDR1 is MDHEN and CDR2 is SYDVKM. The CDR3 runs to 12 residues. V was trimmed by 6 bases and J by 4 bases, leaving 9 bases between them. In nucleotides, the CDR3 is TGTGCCAGCAGACGACGACCAGAGACCCAGTACTTC. The encoded protein is CASRRRPETQYF.

This chain uses TRBV28 with TRBJ2-7; unclear D gene. V lost 6 bases and J 4 bases, leaving 13 bases between the germline ends. Germline assignment: CDR1 MDHEN and CDR2 SYDVKM. The CDR3 spans 13 residues. In nucleotides, the CDR3 is TGTGCCAGCAGGGCAACAAAGGGATACGAGCAGTACTTC. It codes for CASRATKGYEQYF.

This CDR3 is CASSVLDEQFF. For the CDR3, the DNA is TGTGCCAGCAGCGTCTTGGATGAGCAGTTCTTC. The J gene is TRBJ2-1, the V gene TRBV7-8; D call uncertain. Trimming left V 5 bases short and J 8 bases short, with 7 bases between. Germline-derived CDR1 and CDR2 are SGHVS and FQNEAQ. The CDR3 has 11 residues.

This clone showed up just once. The V gene is TRBV18, the J gene TRBJ2-7; D remains ambiguous. CDR1 KGHSH and CDR2 LQKENI come from the germline V gene. The CDR3 totals 14 residues. V was pared by 0 bases and J by 3 bases, with 9 bases between. The CDR3 DNA follows: TGTGCCAGCTCACCACCGTTCCGCGGCTACGAGCAGTACTTC. As protein: CASSPPFRGYEQYF.

The chain uses TRBV6-5 and TRBJ1-4; TRBD1 matches at 8 bases. This CDR3 is built from 15 residues. After removal of 6 bases from V and 8 bases from J, the junction contained 11 bases not matched to a gene. The germline gives CDR1 MNHEY, CDR2 SVGAGI. CDR3 in amino acids: CASSINRGGTEKLFF. The DNA of the CDR3 is TGTGCCAGCAGCATAAACAGGGGGGGTACGGAAAAACTGTTTTTT.

The chain has TRBV6-1 and TRBJ2-3; D may be TRBD2 (6 bases). V dropped 2 bases and J dropped 0 bases, with 15 bases sitting between them. CDR3 length: 17 amino acids. Germline V gives CDR1 MNHNS, CDR2 SASEGT. CDR3 coding DNA: TGTGCCAGCAGTGAACCCCGCGGGACCTCTAGCACAGATACGCAGTATTTT. This sequence encodes CASSEPRGTSSTDTQYF.